What follows are 2 T cell receptor beta chains derived from one specimen sequenced in a study of blood T cell repertoires in COVID-19. Clones were read by immunoSEQ multiplex PCR, and TCRdb kept only the in-frame ones, dropping some. The data hold around 190,000 clones, with about 90% observed a single time. The material sequenced was PBMCs or T cells enriched from blood (not recorded which). Source of these receptors: a woman between 18 and 30 years old who had recovered from COVID-19.

The gene calls are TRBV15 and TRBJ2-2; D gene ambiguous. V was pared by 0 bases and J by 4 bases, with 15 bases between. This CDR3 spans 17 amino acids. The germline V gene has CDR1 LNHNV and CDR2 YYDKDF (reference sequence). In DNA form, the CDR3 reads TGTGCCACCAGCAGAGAAGGTTTCGGAGAGCCCACCGGGGAGCTGTTTTTT. Translated, it gives CATSREGFGEPTGELFF.

This clone has more than one count but fewer than ten. The chain carries TRBV19 and TRBJ1-1; TRBD1 matches at 9 bases. The CDR3 is 16 amino acids. The V segment lost 7 bases and the J segment 3 bases; nucleotides outside the gene matches: 12. The V gene's germline CDR1 is LNHDA and CDR2 SQIVND (reference sequence). This CDR3 is CASTPGTGRIDTEAFF. DNA for the CDR3: TGTGCCAGTACCCCCGGGACAGGGAGGATAGACACTGAAGCTTTCTTT.